A selection of T cell receptor beta chains follows, all from one sample in a study of CD8 T cells in Susac syndrome. Each CDR3 protein is one row after TCRdb ran MiXCR on the immunoSEQ multiplex PCR reads. This sample yields almost 450,000 distinct CDR3 sequences, of which roughly 85% are seen a single time; roughly 0.11% belongs to the top ten. The sequenced sample was CD8+ T cells from PBMCs. Every receptor here comes from a human donor with multiple sclerosis. CDR3s include the opening cysteine and the closing phenylalanine or tryptophan. A D gene is named only where the DNA matches it firmly. Rows may omit the clone size; those that give it use once, few, many or a size class.

TRBV2	-	TRBJ1-1	-	TGTGCCAGCAGTGAAGCGAGGGAATGGGCCACTGAAGCTTTCTTT	CASSEAREWATEAFF
TRBV5-1	-	TRBJ2-1	-	TGCGCCAGCAGCTTGGCGGTTAATGAGCAGTTCTTC	CASSLAVNEQFF
TRBV3-1	TRBD1	TRBJ1-2	-	TGTGCCAGCAGGCATCAGGGGGGCGACTATGGCTACACCTTC	CASRHQGGDYGYTF
TRBV6-6	-	TRBJ1-2	-	TGTGCCAGCAGTTACGTTCGGGACACAAGTAACTATGGCTACACCTTC	CASSYVRDTSNYGYTF
TRBV7-9	TRBD1	TRBJ1-1	-	TGTGCCAGCAGCTGGCCACGGGACAGGTTACCTGAAGCTTTCTTT	CASSWPRDRLPEAFF
TRBV6-5	TRBD2	TRBJ2-1	-	TGTGCCAGCAGTTCTGGACTAGCGGGGGGCATACCCTACAATGAGCAGTTCTTC	CASSSGLAGGIPYNEQFF
TRBV6-6	-	TRBJ2-7	-	TGTGCCAGCAGTTACGACCGTAACCCCTACGAGCAGTACTTC	CASSYDRNPYEQYF
TRBV6-5	-	TRBJ2-2	-	TGTGCCAGCACTTGGACTAGGGGGGCCGGGGAGCTGTTTTTT	CASTWTRGAGELFF
TRBV27	-	TRBJ2-3	-	TGTGCCAGCAGTTCAGAGCGGAGCACAGATACGCAGTATTTT	CASSSERSTDTQYF
TRBV6-5	-	TRBJ2-5	-	TGTGCCAGCAGTTATTTGCCCAGAGACCAGTACTTC	CASSYLPRDQYF
TRBV4-2	-	TRBJ1-3	-	TGTGCCAGCAGCCAAGCATTCCGGGTCGAGGGAAACACCATATATTTT	CASSQAFRVEGNTIYF
TRBV27	TRBD1	TRBJ1-2	once	TGTGCCAGCAGTTCCCTAGGGACAGACGCCTTTTATGGCTACACCTTC	CASSSLGTDAFYGYTF
TRBV19	-	TRBJ2-7	-	TGTGCCACCAGAGGGAACGAGCAGTACTTC	CATRGNEQYF
TRBV6-1	-	TRBJ2-1	-	TGTGCCAGCACGGCAGGGGTGCAAGAGCAGTTCTTC	CASTAGVQEQFF
TRBV28	TRBD1	TRBJ2-1	-	TGTGCCAGCAGTTTCGTTTTTTCAGGTCGGACAGGGGGTTGGAATGAGCAGTTCTTC	CASSFVFSGRTGGWNEQFF
TRBV27	-	TRBJ2-7	-	TGTGCCAGCAGTTTATTATCCAGGGCCTCTACGTTGGGGGAGCAGTACTTC	CASSLLSRASTLGEQYF
TRBV6-2/TRBV6-3	-	TRBJ2-1	-	TGTGCCAGCTGGGTATACAATGAGCAGTTCTTC	CASWVYNEQFF
TRBV2	TRBD1	TRBJ1-2	-	TGTGCCAGCGAACCAGGACAGGAGGCGATAGTACTCTATGGCTACACCTTC	CASEPGQEAIVLYGYTF
TRBV3-1	-	TRBJ2-6	-	TGTGCCAGCAGCCAAGAGGACGGATTCTTTAGCTCTGGGGCCAACGTCCTGACTTTC	CASSQEDGFFSSGANVLTF
TRBV12-3/TRBV12-4	-	TRBJ2-7	-	TGTGCCAGCAGCCAAACCGCGGGACCGGGGGAGCAGTACTTC	CASSQTAGPGEQYF
TRBV12-3/TRBV12-4	TRBD1	TRBJ1-2	-	TGTGCCAGCAGTCTGCCGGGACAGGGAAGCTATGGCTACACCTTC	CASSLPGQGSYGYTF
TRBV30	-	TRBJ1-1	once	TGTGCCTGGAACACAGACAGGAACACTGAAGCTTTCTTT	CAWNTDRNTEAFF
TRBV27	TRBD1	TRBJ2-1	-	TGTGCCAGCAGTTTGGACAGGGCCAATGAGCAGTTCTTC	CASSLDRANEQFF
TRBV7-6	-	TRBJ1-5	-	TGTGCCAGCAGCCCGTCACCCTATAGCAATCAGCCCCAGCATTTT	CASSPSPYSNQPQHF
TRBV7-8	-	TRBJ1-1	-	TGTGCCAGCAGCTATGTAATGGGGGCGACGAACACTGAAGCTTTCTTT	CASSYVMGATNTEAFF
TRBV9	TRBD1	TRBJ2-2	-	TGTGCCAGCAGCTCAAACAGGGGAAACGGGGAGCTGTTTTTT	CASSSNRGNGELFF
TRBV7-9	-	TRBJ1-1	-	TGTGCCAGCAGCTTAGCGGACTCGAACACTGAAGCTTTCTTT	CASSLADSNTEAFF
TRBV18	TRBD2	TRBJ2-7	once	TGTGCCAGCTCACCATTGCGGGAGGGCCTCTTTAGTCCCTACGAGCAGTACTTC	CASSPLREGLFSPYEQYF
TRBV3-1	TRBD1	TRBJ1-1	few	TGTGCCAGCAGCCAAGGGACAGGGAGCACTGAAGCTTTCTTT	CASSQGTGSTEAFF
TRBV5-6	-	TRBJ1-1	-	TGTGCCAGCAGCTTGGCAGCCACGGGTCCGAACACTGAAGCTTTCTTT	CASSLAATGPNTEAFF
TRBV30	-	TRBJ1-2	-	TGTGCCTGGACCGGGACCGACTATGGCTACACCTTC	CAWTGTDYGYTF
TRBV29-1	-	TRBJ2-2	-	TGCAGCGTTGAAGATAGTCGGCAGAACACCGGGGAGCTGTTTTTT	CSVEDSRQNTGELFF
TRBV19	-	TRBJ1-5	-	TGTGCCAGTAGTATACTCCACCCAACACAGCCCCAGCATTTT	CASSILHPTQPQHF
TRBV4-1	-	TRBJ2-1	-	TGCGCCAGCAGCCTACACCCGGGGGCCTACAATGAGCAGTTCTTC	CASSLHPGAYNEQFF
TRBV7-9	TRBD1	TRBJ1-2	-	TGTGCCAGCAGGCCTCGGGACAGGATCGATGGCTACACCTTC	CASRPRDRIDGYTF
TRBV4-1	-	TRBJ2-3	once	TGCGCCAGCAGCCAAGATCCCGGAGATACGCAGTATTTT	CASSQDPGDTQYF
TRBV27	TRBD1	TRBJ1-4	-	TGTGCCAGCAGTTTATTGGGACAGGGAGCTAATGAAAAACTGTTTTTT	CASSLLGQGANEKLFF
TRBV19	TRBD2	TRBJ2-1	-	TGTGCCAGTAGTATAGATCTAGCGGGAGCCTACAATGAGCAGTTCTTC	CASSIDLAGAYNEQFF
TRBV6-6	TRBD1	TRBJ1-1	-	TGTGCCAGCAGTTACTCGTCTGGGACAGGGGGCGAAGCTTTCTTT	CASSYSSGTGGEAFF
TRBV30	-	TRBJ2-1	-	TGTGCCTGGGGAGACGGGGATGAGCAGTTCTTC	CAWGDGDEQFF
TRBV12-3/TRBV12-4	-	TRBJ2-1	-	TGTGCCAGCAGTACCGGGACTTTCTCCTACAATGAGCAGTTCTTC	CASSTGTFSYNEQFF
TRBV18	TRBD2	TRBJ2-1	-	TGTGCCAGCTCATCCAAGCGGGAGTATCATGAGCAGTTCTTC	CASSSKREYHEQFF
TRBV5-1	-	TRBJ1-1	-	TGCGCCAGCAGCCCGGGATTTAGGACCATGAACACTGAAGCTTTCTTT	CASSPGFRTMNTEAFF
TRBV27	TRBD1	TRBJ1-2	-	TGTGCCAGCAGTTTCGTTGGACAGGGAAACTATGGCTACACCTTC	CASSFVGQGNYGYTF
TRBV4-1	-	TRBJ1-5	-	TGCGCCAGCAGCCAAGATTGGAGCCAAATCAATCAGCCCCAGCATTTT	CASSQDWSQINQPQHF
TRBV7-9	-	TRBJ1-1	-	TGTGCCAGCAGCCCAGACCCCCGCCTGAACACTGAAGCTTTCTTT	CASSPDPRLNTEAFF